This is a list of T cell receptor beta chains from one sample in a study of blood T cells in healthy people across ages. One entry per CDR3 protein, called by TCRdb with MiXCR from the 5' RACE reads. This table holds about 1 million distinct CDR3 sequences, under 55% found once. Sequencing input: blood. The source is a woman in her sixties in good health. Both conserved end residues are part of each CDR3. D genes are given only for firm matches. Not all rows give a size; the values are once, few, many and, for expanded clones, a class.

size	J	V	D	DNA	CDR3
NA	TRBJ2-2	TRBV20-1	NA	TGCAGTGCTCCTACCTTGAACACCGGGGAGCTGTTTTTT	CSAPTLNTGELFF
few	TRBJ1-1	TRBV5-1	NA	TGCGCCAGCAGCTGGAGTCCGGGACCCCAGAACACTGAAGCTTTCTTT	CASSWSPGPQNTEAFF
few	TRBJ2-7	TRBV13	TRBD2	TGTGCCAGCAGCCGGACAGGGGGACTAGCGGGACCCTACGAGCAGTACTTC	CASSRTGGLAGPYEQYF
NA	TRBJ1-2	TRBV20-1	NA	TGCAGTGCTAGTGCGGGCAGGGAGAACTATGGCTACACCTTC	CSASAGRENYGYTF
NA	TRBJ2-7	TRBV7-2	TRBD2	TGTGCCAGCAGCACTCCTAGCGGGCCTAGCTCCTACGAGCAGTACTTC	CASSTPSGPSSYEQYF
NA	TRBJ2-5	TRBV27	NA	TGTGCCAGCAGTTTAACGGGACTCAATGGGGAGACCCAGTACTTC	CASSLTGLNGETQYF
few	TRBJ2-1	TRBV20-1	TRBD2	TGCAGTGCCACGGGACTAGCGGGAGCCAATGAGCAGTTCTTC	CSATGLAGANEQFF
NA	TRBJ2-1	TRBV5-6	TRBD1	TGTGCCAGCAGCTTGGTTGGACAGGGGGTCTACAATGAGCAGTTCTTC	CASSLVGQGVYNEQFF
once	TRBJ2-7	TRBV4-1	TRBD2	TGCGCCAGCACCTCGGGACTAGCGACAGGAGAGCAGTACTTC	CASTSGLATGEQYF
NA	TRBJ2-1	TRBV5-1	NA	TGCGTCAGCAGCTTGCTAGGGGGTCTTCCGAGCTCCTACAATGAGCAGTTCTTC	CVSSLLGGLPSSYNEQFF
NA	TRBJ1-5	TRBV6-2/TRBV6-3	TRBD1	TGTGCCAGCAGACCGGGACAGGGTCTTCATCAGCCCCAGCATTTT	CASRPGQGLHQPQHF
NA	TRBJ1-1	TRBV3-1	NA	TGTGCCTGCAGCGGACACAGTAACACTGAAGCTTTCTTT	CACSGHSNTEAFF
NA	TRBJ2-5	TRBV4-1	TRBD1	TGCGCCAGCAGCCAAGACCGGACAGGGGGCCCCGGGCCGTACTTC	CASSQDRTGGPGPYF
few	TRBJ2-7	TRBV11-2	NA	TGTGCCAGCAGCCCCACGGCGTACGGCGAGCAGTACTTC	CASSPTAYGEQYF
NA	TRBJ2-7	TRBV5-1	TRBD1	TGCGCCAGCAGCTCCCAGACAGGGCAGGGCTACGAGCAGTACTTC	CASSSQTGQGYEQYF
NA	TRBJ2-7	TRBV5-1	TRBD2	TGCGCCACGAGACTAGCGGTCACCTACAATGAGCAGTACTTC	CATRLAVTYNEQYF
NA	TRBJ2-3	TRBV6-2/TRBV6-3	NA	TGTGCCAGCAGTTACATCCCCCGGGGTTGGGAGACAGATACGCAGTATTTT	CASSYIPRGWETDTQYF
few	TRBJ2-5	TRBV7-2	TRBD2	TGTGCCAGCAGCCACGGGCTAGCGGGAGCCCAGACCCAGTACTTC	CASSHGLAGAQTQYF
NA	TRBJ2-5	TRBV20-1	NA	TGCAGTGCTAGGCGCGTCCCCGGGACCACCCAAGAGACCCAGTACTTC	CSARRVPGTTQETQYF
many	TRBJ2-7	TRBV27	NA	TGTGCCAGCAGCCTACGACAGACCCCATACGAGCAGTACTTC	CASSLRQTPYEQYF
NA	TRBJ1-5	TRBV20-1	NA	TGCAGTGCTACCCGTTTTCGCGGGGGCCAAGGTGGTAATCAGCCCCAGCATTTT	CSATRFRGGQGGNQPQHF
few	TRBJ2-2	TRBV5-1	NA	TGCGCCAGCAGCTCTGACGACATCGGGGAGCTGTTTTTT	CASSSDDIGELFF
NA	TRBJ2-1	TRBV25-1	NA	TGTGCCAGCAGTGATCCTGGGTTGTACAATGAGCAGTTCTTC	CASSDPGLYNEQFF
few	TRBJ2-1	TRBV11-2	TRBD2	TGTGCCGGCAGCTTATTGGCTAGCGGGGGGAATGAGCAGTTCTTC	CAGSLLASGGNEQFF
NA	TRBJ1-4	TRBV3-1	TRBD1	TGTGCCAGCAGCCAAGAACAGGGGGGAAGGGAAAAACTGTTTTTT	CASSQEQGGREKLFF
few	TRBJ2-1	TRBV12-5	NA	TGTGCTAGTGGTTTGGTACTGGGCAATGAGCAGTTCTTC	CASGLVLGNEQFF
NA	TRBJ1-5	TRBV12-3/TRBV12-4	NA	TGTGCCAGCAGTGACCACCCGTGGGGGGTTGAGCCCCAGCATTTT	CASSDHPWGVEPQHF
few	TRBJ2-2	TRBV5-1	NA	TGCGCCAGCAGCTTGAAAATGGGGACAGGGGAGCTGTTTTTT	CASSLKMGTGELFF
NA	TRBJ2-5	TRBV7-2	NA	TGTGCCAGCAGCTTAGTTTGGGAAGAGACCCAGTACTTC	CASSLVWEETQYF
few	TRBJ2-3	TRBV7-2	TRBD2	TGTGCCAGCAGCTACCGGACTAGCGGGAGGTTCACAGATACGCAGTATTTT	CASSYRTSGRFTDTQYF
NA	TRBJ2-2	TRBV18	NA	TGCGCCAGCTCACCACTCGGGACCGGGAACACCGGGGAGCTGTTTTTT	CASSPLGTGNTGELFF
NA	TRBJ2-4	TRBV12-3/TRBV12-4	TRBD2	TGTGCCAGCAGTCTAGTTCTGGGGACTAGCGGGTATCTAGCCAAAAACATTCAGTACTTC	CASSLVLGTSGYLAKNIQYF
NA	TRBJ2-5	TRBV30	TRBD1	TGTGCCTGGAGTCTGGCAGGGGGCGTAGAGACCCAGTACTTC	CAWSLAGGVETQYF
NA	TRBJ2-1	TRBV9	TRBD2	TGTGCCAGCAGCGGCTTGGGCCGGGGACTAGCGGCCTACAATGAGCAGTTCTTC	CASSGLGRGLAAYNEQFF
NA	TRBJ1-6	TRBV13	NA	TGTGCCAGCAGCTTAGGAGGGCTCTCACCCCTCCACTTT	CASSLGGLSPLHF
NA	TRBJ2-7	TRBV20-1	TRBD2	TGCAGTGCTAGAGGGTCTAGCGGGAGCCCCGAGCAGTACTTC	CSARGSSGSPEQYF
NA	TRBJ1-2	TRBV12-3/TRBV12-4	NA	TGTGCCAGCACCCGATTGGGGGGTGGCTACACCTTC	CASTRLGGGYTF
NA	TRBJ2-1	TRBV4-2	TRBD2	TGTGCCAGCAGCCCCGAGACTAGCGGTGAGCAGTTCTTC	CASSPETSGEQFF
NA	TRBJ2-7	TRBV7-9	TRBD2	TGTGCCAGCAGCCCCACGGGACTAGCGGGAGAGGATTTGTGGTACGAGCAGTACTTC	CASSPTGLAGEDLWYEQYF
NA	TRBJ2-1	TRBV5-5	TRBD2	TGTGCCAGCAGCTTGGCTGGACTAGTGAGCAATGAGCAGTTCTTC	CASSLAGLVSNEQFF